Listed here are 11 T cell receptor beta chains from one sample, sequenced in a study of blood T cells in healthy people across ages. Using a J-beta primer mix together with a sample-barcoded 5' primer, a second PCR was run for about 6 to 11 cycles. TCRdb used MiXCR to reprocess the 5' RACE reads, holding one entry per CDR3 protein. Of around 870,000 distinct CDR3 sequences listed, around 30% are singletons. The sequencing sample was made of blood. The receptors originated from a woman older than 75 in good health.

This clonotype has at least ten counts. V is TRBV25-1 and J is TRBJ2-1, with 7 bases matching TRBD1. With V trimmed by 2 bases and J by 3 bases, 4 bases remained unmatched. In germline, CDR1 is MGHDK, CDR2 SYGVNS. The CDR3 loop spans 15 amino acids. The CDR3 region is CASSEPRDSYNEQFF. The DNA of the CDR3 is TGTGCCAGCAGTGAACCCCGGGACAGCTACAATGAGCAGTTCTTC.

In this sample, this clonotype turned up once. This sequence may be a read error, since a much larger clone differs from it by one base. The chain is built from TRBV7-9 and TRBJ2-5; a possible D gene is TRBD2 (7 bases). This CDR3 region has 13 residues. The ends were cut back, 4 bases at V and 13 bases at J, with 19 bases in the middle. CDR1 is SEHNR and CDR2 is FQNEAQ in the germline V gene (reference sequence). The CDR3: CASSSYRDYERYF. DNA for the CDR3: TGTGCCAGCAGCTCCTACAGGGACTACGAGCGGTACTTC.

This clonotype was counted a few times. This chain links TRBV3-1 with TRBJ2-7, with TRBD1 as a possible D gene (5 bases). The V gene lost 1 base and the J gene lost 4 bases, with 14 bases spanning the gap. In germline, CDR1 is LGHDT, CDR2 YNNKEL (reference sequence). CDR3 length: 15 amino acids. In nucleotides, the CDR3 is TGTGCCAGCAGCCAAGCTCAGGGCGAAGTATACGAGCAGTACTTC. This codes for CASSQAQGEVYEQYF.

This clonotype was observed a handful of times. The chain links TRBV27 to TRBJ2-1; D is perhaps TRBD1 or TRBD2 (5 bases each). V was clipped by 2 bases and J by 10 bases, with 12 bases between them. This CDR3 is 13 amino acids long. Germline values: CDR1 MNHEY, CDR2 SMNVEV (reference sequence). CDR3 region: CASSLRGQGEQFF. The CDR3 region has the DNA TGTGCCAGCAGTTTACGGGGTCAGGGCGAGCAGTTCTTC.

As regards this clonotype: One end of the junction is discordant with germline, which a read error may explain. The gene calls are TRBV18 and TRBJ2-7; D could derive from TRBD1 or TRBD2 (7 bases each). Looked up from germline, CDR1 is KGHSH and CDR2 is LQKENI. The CDR3 covers 17 residues. The CDR3 loop is CASSPPGGQSRSYEQYF. CDR3 DNA sequence: TGCGCCAGCTCACCACCGGGGGGACAGTCCCGCTCCTACGAGCAGTACTTC.

The CDR3 is CASSYINRGVGTDTQYF. The CDR3, as DNA: TGTGCCAGCAGTTACATCAACAGGGGGGTTGGCACAGATACGCAGTATTTT. The gene calls are TRBV25-1 and TRBJ2-3, with 8 bases identical to TRBD1. Trimming took 5 bases from V and 1 from J; bases not matched to a gene: 11. The CDR3 totals 17 residues. Germline V lookup: CDR1 MGHDK, CDR2 SYGVNS. Looking up the rest from reference TRBV25-1 and TRBJ2-3 gives the full variable domain: EADIYQTPRYLVIGTGKKITLECSQTMGHDKMYWYQQDPGMELHLIHYSYGVNSTEKGDLSSESTVSRIRTEHFPLTLESARPSHTSQYLCASSYINRGVGTDTQYFGPGTRLTVL.

Concerning this clonotype itself: Germline is not matched at one junction end, which may reflect a read error. The chain carries TRBV20-1 and TRBJ1-4; TRBD1 aligns across 10 bases. The CDR3 is 15 residues long. The V gene's germline CDR1 is DFQATT and CDR2 SNEGSKA (reference sequence). The CDR3 nucleotides are TGCAGTGCCCCGACAGGGGGCTGGACTAATGAAAAACGGTTTTTT. Residues: CSAPTGGWTNEKRFF.

The sample holds many counts of this clonotype. The gene calls are TRBV12-3 or TRBV12-4 and TRBJ1-5, with 9 positions matching TRBD1. Losses at the gene ends were 4 bases for V and 5 bases for J; bases not matched to a gene: 3. The CDR3 is 14 amino acids. CDR3 DNA: TGTGCCAGCAGTTGGACAGGGGTTGATCAGCCCCAGCATTTT. Protein sequence: CASSWTGVDQPQHF.

The chain links TRBV7-2 to TRBJ2-5; TRBD2 matches at 7 bases. This CDR3 has 14 amino acids. Germline V gene sequence: CDR1 SGHTA, CDR2 FQGNSA. Losses at the gene ends were 5 bases for V and 5 bases for J; bases not matched to a gene: 8. DNA for the CDR3: TGTGCCAGCAGCCTTCTAGTCGGGGGGGAGACCCAGTACTTC. It encodes CASSLLVGGETQYF.

This clonotype was detected ten times or more. The chain employs TRBV12-3 or TRBV12-4 and TRBJ2-7, with 7 bases lining up with TRBD2. Germline trimming cut 7 bases from V and 2 bases from J; bases unmatched to any gene: 8. This CDR3 comprises 14 residues. The CDR3 DNA follows: TGTGCCAGCACCCAAGGGAGGGTGGCCTACGAGCAGTACTTC. It codes for CASTQGRVAYEQYF.

The chain links TRBV20-1 to TRBJ1-1; no firm D call. The germline V gene has CDR1 DFQATT and CDR2 SNEGSKA (reference sequence). This CDR3 is 12 amino acids long. The V gene lost 4 bases and the J gene lost 1 base, with 7 bases spanning the gap. For the CDR3, the DNA is TGCAGTGCTACGGCGGCGAACACTGAAGCTTTCTTT. Residues: CSATAANTEAFF.